This T cell receptor (beta chain) comes out of a study of OX40 agonist ivuxolimab in advanced cancers. Study overall: Patients' therapy was ivuxolimab, an antibody that acts as an agonist of OX40 (CD134). Every patient in dose escalation had hepatocellular carcinoma, melanoma, renal cell or head and neck cancer.

TCRdb's copy holds only in-frame clones and misses some; the assay was immunoSEQ multiplex PCR. The profile covers 81,000 or so clones, with 88% appearing a single time and approximately 0.43% taken by the ten largest. A history of autoimmune disease or systemic immunosuppression excluded patients. Germline values: CDR1 MNHEY, CDR2 SVGAGI. The V end was cut by 5 bases, the J end by 5 bases, with 18 bases between. The CDR3 is 15 residues long. The origin of this receptor is an adult with an advanced solid tumor such as melanoma, head and neck, liver or kidney cancer. This sample comprised CD4+ or CD8+ T cells sorted from blood, obtained in a trial of the OX40 agonist ivuxolimab. The chain has TRBV6-5 and TRBJ1-2; tentatively, D is TRBD1 (6 bases). The CDR3 region has the DNA TGTGCCAGCAGTACCCAGCCCCGGACAGTTTATGGCTACACCTTC. Amino acids: CASSTQPRTVYGYTF.